This T cell receptor (beta chain) was captured by sequencing in a study of pediatric ulcerative colitis. Background on the study: Disease was pancolitis in several and left-sided in two, histology-confirmed.

Germline loops: CDR1 SQVTM, CDR2 ANQGSEA. Trimming shortened V by 7 bases and J by 13 bases, and 19 bases separated the two germline ends. CDR3 length: 11 amino acids. General study findings and limits: Total lymphocyte DNA, not sorted subsets, was the template.

Measured with immunoSEQ multiplex PCR; TCRdb has only the in-frame clones, and not every one. The sample lists about 32,000 clones; approximately 78% were seen once. Details on this clone: Its antigen is still unknown.

The clonotype comes from a boy younger than 18 with severe ulcerative colitis. The rearrangement links TRBV29-1 to TRBJ1-2, with D possibly TRBD1 on 5 matching bases. The sequencing sample was made of blood. The DNA for the CDR3 is TGCAGCGCTGTTGATTTTCCAGGGTCCACCTTC. Its protein product is CSAVDFPGSTF.